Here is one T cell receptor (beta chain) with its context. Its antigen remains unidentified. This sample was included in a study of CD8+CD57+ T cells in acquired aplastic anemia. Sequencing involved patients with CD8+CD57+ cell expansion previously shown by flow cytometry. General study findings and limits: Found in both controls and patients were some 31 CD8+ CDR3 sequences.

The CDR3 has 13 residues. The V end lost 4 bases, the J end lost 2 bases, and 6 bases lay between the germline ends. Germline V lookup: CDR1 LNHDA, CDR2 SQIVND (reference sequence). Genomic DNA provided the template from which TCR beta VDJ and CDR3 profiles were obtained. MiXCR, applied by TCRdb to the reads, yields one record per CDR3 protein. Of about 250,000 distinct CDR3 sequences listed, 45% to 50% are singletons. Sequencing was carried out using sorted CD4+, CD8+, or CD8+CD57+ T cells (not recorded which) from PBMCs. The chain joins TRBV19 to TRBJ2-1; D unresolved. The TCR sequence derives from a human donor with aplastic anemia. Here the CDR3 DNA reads TGTGCCAGTAGTAACCCGGCCTACAATGAGCAGTTCTTC. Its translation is CASSNPAYNEQFF.